A single T cell receptor beta chain is shown here with its context. The antigen remains undetermined. With V trimmed by 2 bases and J by 2 bases, 4 bases remained unmatched. Per the germline V gene, CDR1 is SGHNT and CDR2 is YYREEE (reference sequence). The CDR3 runs to 15 residues. These data originate in a study of cytomegalovirus exposure and HLA in healthy donors. Study-level findings and limits: Associated with cytomegalovirus, according to the listing, were fewer than 200 TCR beta chains. Later, an analysis found that TCR clusters from the first cohort tended to co-occur in the 120 or so validation repertoires. Rarity held for most TCR sequences, but there were some public TCRs that occurred in many donors. Researchers reported that a few CMV-associated chains were confirmed in vitro as CMV antigen-specific.

Sequencing was performed with immunoSEQ multiplex PCR; in TCRdb, only in-frame clones are kept and a portion is missing. Here the sample spans about 140,000 clones, approximately 84% being singletons. The chain carries TRBV5-4 and TRBJ2-5, with 9 bases matching TRBD2. This TCR was recovered from a woman aged 25 to 39 in good health and CMV-seronegative. The specimen was PBMCs. As DNA, the CDR3 is TGTGCCAGCAGCTTACTTAGCGGGGGTCAAGAGACCCAGTACTTC. Translation: CASSLLSGGQETQYF.